This T cell receptor (beta chain) comes out of a study of CD8 T cells in ankylosing spondylitis. TCRdb passed the 5' RACE reads through MiXCR, listing each CDR3 protein once. Of 110,000 to 150,000 distinct CDR3 sequences detected, 7% to 9% appear once; the ten largest clones hold 7.3%. This clonotype turned up a few times. The V and J ends lost 6 bases and 4 bases, in that order; junction bases with no gene match: 5. Germline V gene sequence: CDR1 SNHLY, CDR2 FYNNEI. The CDR3 spans 13 residues. Sequencing was done on a sample of synovial fluid, either unsorted or a sorted T cell fraction (not recorded which). The sequence derives from a male donor with ankylosing spondylitis. The V gene is TRBV2, the J gene TRBJ2-7; the match to TRBD2 covers 8 bases. The CDR3 is CASRRTSRYEQYF. The CDR3 bases are TGTGCCAGCAGACGGACTAGCAGGTACGAGCAGTACTTC. The full variable domain, completed using reference TRBV2 and TRBJ2-7, is EPEVTQTPSHQVTQMGQEVILRCVPISNHLYFYWYRQILGQKVEFLVSFYNNEISEKSEIFDDQFSVERPDGSNFTLKIRSTKLEDSAMYFCASRRTSRYEQYFGPGTRLTVT.